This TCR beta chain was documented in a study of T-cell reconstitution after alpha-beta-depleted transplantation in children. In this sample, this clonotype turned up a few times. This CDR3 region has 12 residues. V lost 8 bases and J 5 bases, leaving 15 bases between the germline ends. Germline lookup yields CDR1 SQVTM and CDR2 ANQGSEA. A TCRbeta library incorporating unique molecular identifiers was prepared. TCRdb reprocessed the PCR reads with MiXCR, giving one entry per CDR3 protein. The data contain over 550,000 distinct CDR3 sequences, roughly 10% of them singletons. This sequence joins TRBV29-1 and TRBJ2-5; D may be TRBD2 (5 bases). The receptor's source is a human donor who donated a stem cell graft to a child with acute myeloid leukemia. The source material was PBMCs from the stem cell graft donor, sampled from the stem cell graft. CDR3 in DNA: TGCAGCTTCAAAACCCCGGGGGAGACCCAGTACTTC. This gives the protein CSFKTPGETQYF.